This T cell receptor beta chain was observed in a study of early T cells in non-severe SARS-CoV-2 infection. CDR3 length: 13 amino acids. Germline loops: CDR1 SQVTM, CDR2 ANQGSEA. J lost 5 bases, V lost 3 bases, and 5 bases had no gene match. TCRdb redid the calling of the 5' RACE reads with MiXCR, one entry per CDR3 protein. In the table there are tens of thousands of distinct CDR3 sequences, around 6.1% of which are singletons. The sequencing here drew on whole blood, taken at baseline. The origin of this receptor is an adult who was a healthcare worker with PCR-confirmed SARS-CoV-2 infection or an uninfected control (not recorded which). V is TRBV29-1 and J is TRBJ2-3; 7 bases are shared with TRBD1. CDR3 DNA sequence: TGCAGCGTTGACGGACAGGTCGGAGATACGCAGTATTTT. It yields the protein CSVDGQVGDTQYF.